Here is one T cell receptor beta chain with its context. No antigen is known for it. The CDR3 extends over 18 amino acids. Trimming at V came to 5 bases and at J to 3 bases, leaving 11 bases not matched to a gene. Per the germline V gene, CDR1 is SEHNR and CDR2 is FQNEAQ (reference sequence). These data come from a study of cytomegalovirus exposure and HLA in healthy donors. General observations from the study: Another analysis was done later, and it associated 17,000 or so TCR beta sequences with HLA alleles at 0.05 false discovery rate. Reportedly, HLA-A and HLA-B alleles of most subjects were accurately predicted from TCR beta. The only immune exposure information that was available was CMV serostatus. Likely technical artifact: a cluster of highly shared sequence variants.

Vbeta (60) and Jbeta (13) primers were used in the PCR. Repertoires were generated with immunoSEQ multiplex PCR, while TCRdb's copy carries only in-frame clones and drops some. This table holds more than 95,000 clones, roughly a tenth found once. The TCR originated in a man aged 35-49 years in good health and CMV-seropositive. Sequencing used PBMCs. The chain has TRBV7-9 and TRBJ2-6, with TRBD1 matching over 9 bases. This CDR3 reads CASSQGDRVSFGANVLTF. CDR3 DNA: TGTGCCAGCAGCCAAGGGGACAGGGTGAGCTTTGGGGCCAACGTCCTGACTTTC.